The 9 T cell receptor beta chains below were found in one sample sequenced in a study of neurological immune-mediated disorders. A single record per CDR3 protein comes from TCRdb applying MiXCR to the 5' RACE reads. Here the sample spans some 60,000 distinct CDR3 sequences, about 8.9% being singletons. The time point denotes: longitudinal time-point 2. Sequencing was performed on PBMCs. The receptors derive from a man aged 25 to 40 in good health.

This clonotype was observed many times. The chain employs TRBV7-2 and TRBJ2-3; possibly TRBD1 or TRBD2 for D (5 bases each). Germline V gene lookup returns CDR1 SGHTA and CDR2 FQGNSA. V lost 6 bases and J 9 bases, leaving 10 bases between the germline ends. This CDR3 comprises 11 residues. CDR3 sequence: CASSNEGTQYF. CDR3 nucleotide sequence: TGTGCCAGCAGTAACGAGGGGACGCAGTATTTT.

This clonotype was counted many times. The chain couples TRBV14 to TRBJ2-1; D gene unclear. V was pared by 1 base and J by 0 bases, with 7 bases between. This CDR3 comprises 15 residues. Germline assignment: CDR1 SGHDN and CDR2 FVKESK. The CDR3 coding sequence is TGTGCCAGCAGCCAAGTGGGCTTCTCCTACAATGAGCAGTTCTTC. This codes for CASSQVGFSYNEQFF.

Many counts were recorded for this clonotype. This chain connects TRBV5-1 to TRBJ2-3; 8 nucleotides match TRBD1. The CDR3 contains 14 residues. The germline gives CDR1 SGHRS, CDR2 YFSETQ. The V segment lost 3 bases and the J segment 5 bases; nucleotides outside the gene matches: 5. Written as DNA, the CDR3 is TGCGCCAGCAGCTCGGGACAGGCAGTAGATACGCAGTATTTT. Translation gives CASSSGQAVDTQYF.

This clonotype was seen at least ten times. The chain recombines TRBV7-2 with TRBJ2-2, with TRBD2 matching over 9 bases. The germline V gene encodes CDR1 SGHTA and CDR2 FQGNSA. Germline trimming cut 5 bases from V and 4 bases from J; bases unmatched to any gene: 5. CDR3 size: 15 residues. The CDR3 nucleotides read TGTGCCAGCAGCCAGAGCGGGAGGACCACCGGGGAGCTGTTTTTT. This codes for CASSQSGRTTGELFF.

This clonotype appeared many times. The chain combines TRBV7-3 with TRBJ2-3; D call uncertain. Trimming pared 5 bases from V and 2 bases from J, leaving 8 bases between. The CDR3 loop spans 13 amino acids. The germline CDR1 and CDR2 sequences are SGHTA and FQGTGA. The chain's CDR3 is CASSQEFTDTQYF. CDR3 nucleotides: TGTGCCAGCAGCCAGGAGTTCACAGATACGCAGTATTTT.

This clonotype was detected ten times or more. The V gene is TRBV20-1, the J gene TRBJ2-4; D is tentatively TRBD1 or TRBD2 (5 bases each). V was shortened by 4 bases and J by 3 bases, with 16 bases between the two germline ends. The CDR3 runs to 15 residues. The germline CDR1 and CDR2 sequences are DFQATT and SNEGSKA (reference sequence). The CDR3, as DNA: TGCAGTGCTACCGGGGCCCAGGGTGGCAAAAACATTCAGTACTTC. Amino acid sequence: CSATGAQGGKNIQYF.

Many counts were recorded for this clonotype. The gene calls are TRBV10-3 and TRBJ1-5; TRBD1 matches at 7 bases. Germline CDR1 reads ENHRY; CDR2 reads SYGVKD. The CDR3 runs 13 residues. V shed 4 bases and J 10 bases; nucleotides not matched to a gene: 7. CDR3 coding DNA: TGTGCCATCAGTGCTGGACAGGCGTATCCCCAGCATTTT. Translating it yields CAISAGQAYPQHF.

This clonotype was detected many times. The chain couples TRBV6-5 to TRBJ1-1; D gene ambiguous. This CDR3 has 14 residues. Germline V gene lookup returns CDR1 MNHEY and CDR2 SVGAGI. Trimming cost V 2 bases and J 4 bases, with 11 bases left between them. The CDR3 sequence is CASSYVKGGTEAFF. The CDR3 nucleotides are TGTGCCAGCAGTTACGTCAAGGGAGGCACTGAAGCTTTCTTT.

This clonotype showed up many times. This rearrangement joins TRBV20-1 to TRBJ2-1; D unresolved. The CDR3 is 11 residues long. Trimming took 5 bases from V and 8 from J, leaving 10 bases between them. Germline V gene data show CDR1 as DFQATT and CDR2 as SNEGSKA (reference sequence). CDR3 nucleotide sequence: TGCAGTGCTCAAAGCTTGGATGAGCAGTTCTTC. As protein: CSAQSLDEQFF.